One TCR beta chain is described in this entry. This entry comes from a study of CD8+ T cells in alopecia areata. About the research overall: For the treated group, dosing was oral tofacitinib at 5 to 10 mg twice daily. The protocol delivered tofacitinib for 6 to 18 months, then withdrew it for 6 months.

cDNA reverse transcribed from extracted RNA served as the sequencing template. The data were produced by immunoSEQ multiplex PCR, yet TCRdb's version contains in-frame clones alone and is incomplete. The table includes several thousand clones, roughly two thirds detected once. Trimming left V 2 bases short and J 0 bases short, with 10 bases between. The CDR3 length is 15 residues. Looked up from germline, CDR1 is SGHTA and CDR2 is FQGNSA. Peripheral blood and lesional scalp punch biopsies came from alopecia areata patients. This sequence joins TRBV7-2 and TRBJ1-2, with no clear D. The input for sequencing was skin, taken at week 0. The sequence was collected from a human donor with alopecia areata. CDR3 residues: CASSLLGPSNYGYTF. The CDR3, as DNA: TGTGCCAGCAGCTTACTAGGACCGTCTAACTATGGCTACACCTTC. The full variable domain, rest sourced from reference TRBV7-2 and TRBJ1-2, is GAGVSQSPSNKVTEKGKDVELRCDPISGHTALYWYRQSLGQGLEFLIYFQGNSAPDKSGLPSDRFSAERTGGSVSTLTIQRTQQEDSAVYLCASSLLGPSNYGYTFGSGTRLTVV.